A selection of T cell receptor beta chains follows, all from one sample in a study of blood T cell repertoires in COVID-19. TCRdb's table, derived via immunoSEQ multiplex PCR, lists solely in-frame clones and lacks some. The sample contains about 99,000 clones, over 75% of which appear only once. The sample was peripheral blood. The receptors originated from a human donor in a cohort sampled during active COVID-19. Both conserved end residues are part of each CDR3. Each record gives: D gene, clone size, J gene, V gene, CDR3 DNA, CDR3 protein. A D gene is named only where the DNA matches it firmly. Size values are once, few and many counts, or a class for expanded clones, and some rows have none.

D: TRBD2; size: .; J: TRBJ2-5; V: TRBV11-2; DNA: TGTGCCAGCGGGGGACTAGCTTCGGCGGGGGAGACCCAGTACTTC; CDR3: CASGGLASAGETQYF
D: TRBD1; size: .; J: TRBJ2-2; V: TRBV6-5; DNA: TGTGCCAGCAGTCGCGGACAGGGAGCGACCGGGGAGCTGTTTTTT; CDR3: CASSRGQGATGELFF
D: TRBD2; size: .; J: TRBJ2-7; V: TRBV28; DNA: TGTGCCAGCAGTTTCGGACTAGCGGGAGGTAGCTCCTACGAGCAGTACTTC; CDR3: CASSFGLAGGSSYEQYF
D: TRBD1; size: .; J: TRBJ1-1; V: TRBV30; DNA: TGTGCCTGGAGCCACAGGGGGCTGATCACTGAAGCTTTCTTT; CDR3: CAWSHRGLITEAFF
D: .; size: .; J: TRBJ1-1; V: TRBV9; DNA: TGTGCCAGCAGCCCAGGGTTGGGTATGAACACTGAAGCTTTCTTT; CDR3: CASSPGLGMNTEAFF
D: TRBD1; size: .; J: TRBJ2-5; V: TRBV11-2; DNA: TGTGCCAGCAGCTTATACAGGGGGCAGGGGACCCAGTACTTC; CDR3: CASSLYRGQGTQYF
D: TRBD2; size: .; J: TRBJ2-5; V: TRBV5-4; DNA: TGTGCCAGCAGCTTGTCTAGCGGGGGGGGGAGCCAGTACTTC; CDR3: CASSLSSGGGSQYF
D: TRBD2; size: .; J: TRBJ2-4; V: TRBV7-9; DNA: TGTGCCAGCAGCTTAACCAGGGGTAGCGGGAGGTTGGACATTCAGTACTTC; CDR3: CASSLTRGSGRLDIQYF
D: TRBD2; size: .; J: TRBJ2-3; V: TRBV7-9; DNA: TGTGCCAGCAGCAGGCGAGCGGGAGGTGTATACGAAAGCACAGATACGCAGTATTTT; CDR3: CASSRRAGGVYESTDTQYF
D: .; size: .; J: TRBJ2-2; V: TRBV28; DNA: TGTGCCAGCAGCCTTTGGCGAGAGGCGGCCGGGGAGCTGTTTTTT; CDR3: CASSLWREAAGELFF
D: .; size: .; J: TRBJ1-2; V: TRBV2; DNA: TGTGCCAGCAGGTTCGCGGGTACCTATGGCTACACCTTC; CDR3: CASRFAGTYGYTF
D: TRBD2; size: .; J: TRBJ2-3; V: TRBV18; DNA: TGTGCCAGCTCACCACGCCGACTAGCGGGAGTATCAACCGAAGATACGCAGTATTTT; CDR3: CASSPRRLAGVSTEDTQYF
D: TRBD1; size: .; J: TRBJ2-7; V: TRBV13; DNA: TGTGCCAGCAGCCGATCGGGACAGGGATCCTACGAGCAGTACTTC; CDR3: CASSRSGQGSYEQYF
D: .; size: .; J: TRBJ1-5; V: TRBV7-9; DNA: TGTGCCAGCAGCTCCACATTATCGCGCAATCAGCCCCAGCATTTT; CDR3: CASSSTLSRNQPQHF
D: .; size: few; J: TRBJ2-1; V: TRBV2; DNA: TGTGCCAGCAGCCCGGGAATTGGCTCCTACAATGAGCAGTTCTTC; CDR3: CASSPGIGSYNEQFF
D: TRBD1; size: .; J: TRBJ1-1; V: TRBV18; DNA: TGTGCCAGCTCACCCCTGGACAGGGGGGAAGCTTTCTTT; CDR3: CASSPLDRGEAFF
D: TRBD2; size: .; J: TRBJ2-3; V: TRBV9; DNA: TGTGCCAGCAGCGGGACTAGCGGGGGGTCGTCGATGGCAGATACGCAGTATTTT; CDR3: CASSGTSGGSSMADTQYF
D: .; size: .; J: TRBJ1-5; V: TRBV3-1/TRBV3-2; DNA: TGTGCCAGCAGCCAAGATCTCGGGAACCAGCCCCAGCATTTT; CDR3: CASSQDLGNQPQHF
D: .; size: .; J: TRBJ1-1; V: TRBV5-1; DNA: TGCGCCAGCAGCTTGGCACAGGGAGGGAGGACTGAAGCTTTCTTT; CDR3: CASSLAQGGRTEAFF
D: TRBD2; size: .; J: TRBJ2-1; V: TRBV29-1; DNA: TGCAGCGTATCACTTAGCGGGGGGATCGATGAGCAGTTCTTC; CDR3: CSVSLSGGIDEQFF
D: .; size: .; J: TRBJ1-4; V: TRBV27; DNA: TGTGCCAGCAGTTATTCCTCAGGGTTATTTAATGAAAAACTGTTTTTT; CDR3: CASSYSSGLFNEKLFF
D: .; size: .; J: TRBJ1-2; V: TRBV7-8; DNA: TGTGCCAGCAGCTTACTTTCAAGGGGCCAAACCTATGGCTACACCTTC; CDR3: CASSLLSRGQTYGYTF
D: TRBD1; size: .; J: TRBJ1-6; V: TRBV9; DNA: TGTGCCAGCAGCCAGGGACAGGTCCCATCACCCCTCCACTTT; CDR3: CASSQGQVPSPLHF
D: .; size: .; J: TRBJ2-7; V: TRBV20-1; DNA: TGCAGTGCTAGTGACAGGTACCAGCAGTACTTC; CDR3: CSASDRYQQYF
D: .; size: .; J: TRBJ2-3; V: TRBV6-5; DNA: TGTGCCAGCACCCCGCAGGGGGGCCCAGATACGCAGTATTTT; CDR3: CASTPQGGPDTQYF
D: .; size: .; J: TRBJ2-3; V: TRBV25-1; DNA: TGTGCCAGCAGTGAATTATTTAACACAGATACGCAGTATTTT; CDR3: CASSELFNTDTQYF
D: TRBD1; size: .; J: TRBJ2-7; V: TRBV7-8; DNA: TGTGCCAGCAGCTTAGTACCGGGACAGGGGGTCTACGAGCAGTACTTC; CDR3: CASSLVPGQGVYEQYF
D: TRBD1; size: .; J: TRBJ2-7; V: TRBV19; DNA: TGTGCCAGTAGTATCGGGACAGGTCCCTACGAGCAGTACTTC; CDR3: CASSIGTGPYEQYF
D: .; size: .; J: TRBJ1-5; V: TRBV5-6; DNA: TGTGCCAGCAGCCCCTGGGGGGGTAATCAGCCCCAGCATTTT; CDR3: CASSPWGGNQPQHF
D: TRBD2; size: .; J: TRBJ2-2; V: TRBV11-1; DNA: TGTGCCAGCAGCTTACTAGCGGGAGGCACCGGGGAGCTGTTTTTT; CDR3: CASSLLAGGTGELFF
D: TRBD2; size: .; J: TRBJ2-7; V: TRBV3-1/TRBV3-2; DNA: TGTGCCAGCAGACGCTTAGCGGGGAACACCTACGAGCAGTACTTC; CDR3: CASRRLAGNTYEQYF
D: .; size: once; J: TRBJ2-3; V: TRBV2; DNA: TGTGCCAGCAGTGTTCAACCCCGGACGGGGGGCACAGATACGCAGTATTTT; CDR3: CASSVQPRTGGTDTQYF
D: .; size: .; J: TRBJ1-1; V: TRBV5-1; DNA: TGCGCCAGCATCCGGGGGACTGAAGCTTTCTTT; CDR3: CASIRGTEAFF
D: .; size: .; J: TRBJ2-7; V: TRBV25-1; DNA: TGTGCCACCGAAGGGGTTTCCTACGAGCAGTACTTC; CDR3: CATEGVSYEQYF
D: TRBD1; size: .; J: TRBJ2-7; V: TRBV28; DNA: TGTGCCAGCAGTACGGGGGACAGGGGGGCCTACGAGCAGTACTTC; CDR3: CASSTGDRGAYEQYF
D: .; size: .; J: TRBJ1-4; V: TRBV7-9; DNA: TGTGCCAGCAGCTTAGGGGGGACTGCCAATGAAAAACTGTTTTTT; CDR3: CASSLGGTANEKLFF
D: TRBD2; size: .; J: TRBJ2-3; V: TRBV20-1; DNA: TGCAGTGCTAGTCGCCGCGCGGGAGGGTTAGGAGATACGCAGTATTTT; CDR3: CSASRRAGGLGDTQYF
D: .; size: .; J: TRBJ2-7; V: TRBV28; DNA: TGTGCCAGCAGTCCACGACAGGGAGGTGTCTACGAGCAGTACTTC; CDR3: CASSPRQGGVYEQYF
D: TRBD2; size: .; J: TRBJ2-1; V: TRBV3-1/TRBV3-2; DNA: TGTGCCAGCAGCCAAGAAAGGGGTAGCGGGATCAATGAGCAGTTCTTC; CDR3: CASSQERGSGINEQFF
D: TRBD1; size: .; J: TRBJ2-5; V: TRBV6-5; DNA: TGTGCCAGCAGGGGACAGGGACGAGAGACCCAGTACTTC; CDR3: CASRGQGRETQYF
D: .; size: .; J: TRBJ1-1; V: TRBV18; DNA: TGTGCCAGCTCACCCGTGGGGGGGGACACTGAAGCTTTCTTT; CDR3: CASSPVGGDTEAFF
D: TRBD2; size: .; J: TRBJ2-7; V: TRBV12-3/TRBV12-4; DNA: TGTGCCAGCGACCCGGGGGGGGGCTACGAGCAGTACTTC; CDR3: CASDPGGGYEQYF
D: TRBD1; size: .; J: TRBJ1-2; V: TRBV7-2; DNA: TGTGCCAGCAGCTTAGATCTTATCGACAGGGAAGGCTATGGCTACACCTTC; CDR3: CASSLDLIDREGYGYTF
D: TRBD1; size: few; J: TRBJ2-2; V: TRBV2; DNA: TGTGCCAGCAGGGACAGGGGGCGCGCCACCGGGGAGCTGTTTTTT; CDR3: CASRDRGRATGELFF
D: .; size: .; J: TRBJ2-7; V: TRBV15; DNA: TGTGCCACCAGCAGAGATCAAGGCCCGGGGGCCTACGAGCAGTACTTC; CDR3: CATSRDQGPGAYEQYF
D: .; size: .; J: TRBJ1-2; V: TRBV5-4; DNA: TGTGCCAGCAGCCAATTGAGGAGACAGGAAGCTGGCTACACCTTC; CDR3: CASSQLRRQEAGYTF
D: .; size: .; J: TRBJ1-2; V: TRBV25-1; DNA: TGTGCCAGCAGTGATTTGGAGGGGCAGGCCTATGGCTACACCTTC; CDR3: CASSDLEGQAYGYTF
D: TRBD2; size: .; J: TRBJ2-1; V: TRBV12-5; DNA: TGTGCTAGTGGTCCCGCAGCGGGGGGTGGGCTGAATGAGCAGTTCTTC; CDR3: CASGPAAGGGLNEQFF
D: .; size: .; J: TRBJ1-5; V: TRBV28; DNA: TGTGCCAGCAGTCCCGGTAGCCAGCCCCAGCATTTT; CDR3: CASSPGSQPQHF
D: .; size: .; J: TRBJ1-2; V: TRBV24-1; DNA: TGTGCCACCAGTGACCCGTCAGTCGGGGATGGTGTCTATGGCTACACCTTC; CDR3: CATSDPSVGDGVYGYTF
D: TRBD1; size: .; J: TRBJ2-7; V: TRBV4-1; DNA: TGCGCCAGCAGCCAAGGCGGACAGGGGTTCGCCTACGAGCAGTACTTC; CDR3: CASSQGGQGFAYEQYF
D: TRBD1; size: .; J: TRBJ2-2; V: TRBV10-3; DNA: TGTGCCATCAGTGAGTCTACAGGGGGAGTCAGCACCGGGGAGCTGTTTTTT; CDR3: CAISESTGGVSTGELFF
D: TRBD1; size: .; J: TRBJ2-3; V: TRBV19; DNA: TGTGCCAGTAATTCGGACAGGGGGCTCTGGGCAGATACGCAGTATTTT; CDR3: CASNSDRGLWADTQYF